This T cell receptor (beta chain) was recovered during a study of vaccination and CD4 T cells after COVID-19. Across the study: Researchers treated cells with overlapping spike peptides taken from SARS-CoV-2, HCoV-NL63, HCoV-OC43 and HCoV-229E. Cultures designated as controls were supplied with a CEFX pool, an HIV-1 Nef pool, or no peptide.

About this clonotype itself: Antigen: not known.

Stated treatment: roughly 10-day PBMC culture with coronavirus spike peptide pools or control peptides (ViraFEST assay). ViraFEST sequenced TCRs after peptide-pool expansion of antigen-specific T cells. Negative-selection isolation of CD4+ T cells was performed after roughly nine days of culture. CD4+ T cells that had been cultured provided DNA sequenced with the Oncomine TCR Beta short-read assay. TCRdb re-derived calls from the PCR reads in MiXCR, one entry per CDR3 protein. The sample holds just over 20,000 distinct CDR3 sequences, under 55% seen once. Sequencing was performed on CD4+ T cells from blood, cultured in vitro. The sequence was obtained from a human donor who had recovered from COVID-19.

The DNA of the CDR3 is TGTGCCAGCAGCTCTGGACTAGCGCCCAGCACAGATACGCAGTATTTT. Translating it yields CASSSGLAPSTDTQYF. This chain connects TRBV5-4 to TRBJ2-3; 9 nucleotides match TRBD2. V lost 3 bases, J lost 0 bases, and 5 bases stayed unmatched. Looked up from germline, CDR1 is SGHNT and CDR2 is YYREEE (reference sequence). CDR3 size: 16 residues. The whole variable domain, remainder taken from reference TRBV5-4 and TRBJ2-3, is ETGVTQSPTHLIKTRGQQVTLRCSSQSGHNTVSWYQQALGQGPQFIFQYYREEENGRGNFPPRFSGLQFPNYSSELNVNALELDDSALYLCASSSGLAPSTDTQYFGPGTRLTVL.